The rows below give T cell receptor beta chains drawn from one sample of a study of cytomegalovirus exposure and HLA in healthy donors. TCRdb's table, derived via immunoSEQ multiplex PCR, lists solely in-frame clones and lacks some. The table has about 160,000 clones, about 77% seen once. The sample taken for sequencing was PBMCs. All receptors come from a man between 25 and 39 years old in good health and CMV-seronegative. Both conserved end residues are part of each CDR3. Each record gives: CDR3 length, V gene, clone size, J gene, CDR3 protein. The size of a clone is reported for some rows only, either as once, few or many, or as a class for expanded clones.

14	TRBV5-4	few	TRBJ2-5	CASGPGQVGETQYF
15	TRBV19	.	TRBJ2-7	CATSDPGLAAYEQYF
17	TRBV4-3	once	TRBJ2-5	CASSQDRLAGQGETQYF
16	TRBV6-1	.	TRBJ2-5	CASSGEITGGGSTQYF
13	TRBV30	once	TRBJ1-5	CAWSVQGRQPQHF
15	TRBV11-2	.	TRBJ2-7	CASSISDRVTYEQYF
15	TRBV7-8	.	TRBJ1-4	CASRLKDRDNEKLFF
17	TRBV27	.	TRBJ2-6	CASSSDRAGAGANVLTF
13	TRBV2	few	TRBJ2-7	CASSQLGSYEQYF
15	TRBV19	few	TRBJ1-1	CASGRQGLMNTEAFF
16	TRBV28	.	TRBJ2-1	CASSLSLAGAWNEQFF
15	TRBV2	.	TRBJ1-1	CASSNMGQRNTEAFF
16	TRBV9	.	TRBJ1-1	CASSVGSGEMNTEAFF
12	TRBV30	.	TRBJ2-1	CAWGDLNNEQFF
15	TRBV28	.	TRBJ2-7	CATLGQGAPFGEQYF
13	TRBV6-4	once	TRBJ2-5	CASSRGQGETQYF
14	TRBV10-1	once	TRBJ1-3	CASSGAYSGNTIYF
12	TRBV10-3	.	TRBJ1-5	CATGGGNQPQHF
16	TRBV7-2	.	TRBJ2-2	CASSPASGRYTGELFF
16	TRBV7-6	.	TRBJ2-3	CASSLGTSGSTDTQYF
12	TRBV6-6	.	TRBJ1-3	CASTGDLITIYF
17	TRBV28	.	TRBJ2-5	CASSLQGKGPSQETQYF
16	TRBV28	.	TRBJ2-1	CASSILGTGAKDEQFF
15	TRBV4-3	.	TRBJ2-7	CASSQVWGDSYEQYF
15	TRBV28	.	TRBJ1-5	CASSQTGFSNQPQHF
14	TRBV10-3	.	TRBJ1-1	CAISVEHGETEAFF
16	TRBV30	.	TRBJ1-5	CAWSVSRTGQGQPQHF
16	TRBV15	few	TRBJ2-2	CATSRALTGATGELFF
10	TRBV25-1	.	TRBJ2-2	CASSAGELFF
14	TRBV6-6	few	TRBJ2-5	CASIRAGAMGRQYF
17	TRBV4-3	few	TRBJ1-3	CASSQAPDTEPGNTIYF
16	TRBV5-6	.	TRBJ1-4	CASSTTKTGINEKLFF
16	TRBV4-3	.	TRBJ2-3	CASSQTGQPYADTQYF
18	TRBV9	few	TRBJ2-7	CASSARGSSGGGYTEQYF
16	TRBV7-7	.	TRBJ2-2	CASSGSGSGGKRELFF
15	TRBV28	once	TRBJ2-3	CASSPREGSTDTQYF
14	TRBV5-4	.	TRBJ2-7	CASSWGGDSYEQYF
16	TRBV5-3	.	TRBJ2-3	CARSPTSGGLGDTQYF
16	TRBV19	once	TRBJ2-1	CASGKQGADSYNEQFF
14	TRBV19	.	TRBJ1-2	CASGRIQANDGYTF
14	TRBV7-2	.	TRBJ1-4	CASSPQVTTEKLFF